The 28 T cell receptor beta chains below were found in one sample sequenced in a study of cytomegalovirus exposure and HLA in healthy donors. Researchers ran the PCR with 60 Vbeta and 13 Jbeta primers. Clones were sequenced by immunoSEQ multiplex PCR, and TCRdb holds only the in-frame ones, with some missing. The table lists about 140,000 clones, approximately 80% of them singletons. Source material: PBMCs. The receptors were sampled from a woman in her fifties or sixties in good health and CMV-seropositive.

The chain has TRBV5-1 and TRBJ2-5, with 10 bases matching TRBD1. The CDR3 is 14 amino acids. Germline CDR1 is SGHRS and CDR2 is YFSETQ. With 4 bases clipped from V and 5 bases from J, the junction kept 5 bases outside the gene matches. CDR3 nucleotides: TGCGCCAGCAGCACCGGACAGGGGGTGGAGACCCAGTACTTC. The encoded protein is CASSTGQGVETQYF.

The chain links TRBV11-2 to TRBJ2-1; 7 nucleotides match TRBD2. Germline V gene sequence: CDR1 SGHAT, CDR2 FQNNGV. CDR3 length equals 14 residues. Trimming took 1 base from V and 9 from J; bases not matched to a gene: 6. CDR3: CASSLAGGDGEQFF. The CDR3 region has the DNA TGTGCCAGCAGCTTAGCGGGGGGTGATGGTGAGCAGTTCTTC. The whole variable domain, filled in from reference TRBV11-2 and TRBJ2-1, reads EAGVAQSPRYKIIEKRQSVAFWCNPISGHATLYWYQQILGQGPKLLIQFQNNGVVDDSQLPKDRFSAERLKGVDSTLKIQPAKLEDSAVYLCASSLAGGDGEQFFGPGTRLTVL.

V usage is TRBV6-1 and J usage is TRBJ2-5; D uncertain. Germline assignment: CDR1 MNHNS and CDR2 SASEGT. This CDR3 region has 11 residues. V was clipped by 8 bases and J by 4 bases, with 8 bases between them. The CDR3 DNA follows: TGTGCCAGCGTGGCAGTAGAGACCCAGTACTTC. Amino acids: CASVAVETQYF.

V is TRBV19 and J is TRBJ1-4; D possibly corresponds to TRBD1 (5 bases). The CDR3 has 14 amino acids. The V end lost 7 bases, the J end lost 1 base, and 10 bases lay between the germline ends. Germline V CDR1 and CDR2: LNHDA, SQIVND (reference sequence). The CDR3 DNA reads as TGTGCCAGTAAATCAGGGCGAACTAATGAAAAACTGTTTTTT. This gives the protein CASKSGRTNEKLFF.

The V and J genes are TRBV5-1 and TRBJ1-1; D unclear. The germline V gene encodes CDR1 SGHRS and CDR2 YFSETQ. With 4 bases removed from V and 4 bases from J, the gap between germline ends came to 14 bases. The CDR3 sequence is 14 residues long. The CDR3 reads CASSPGVQFTEAFF. Written as DNA, the CDR3 is TGCGCCAGCAGCCCAGGTGTACAGTTCACTGAAGCTTTCTTT.

This chain joins TRBV5-1 and TRBJ2-5, with 7 bases matching TRBD1. With the DNA end fitting TRBJ2-7 better, the J assignment may be wrong. The CDR3 loop spans 14 amino acids. Germline CDR1 and CDR2: SGHRS and YFSETQ. Here the CDR3 reads CASSLGQEPYEQYF. The CDR3 nucleotides are TGCGCCAGCAGCTTAGGACAGGAACCTTACGAGCAGTACTTC.

The CDR3 loop is CASSPKGTPTEEQYF. CDR3 DNA: TGTGCCAGCAGCCCAAAGGGGACACCCACCGAGGAGCAGTACTTC. The J gene is TRBJ2-7, the V gene TRBV7-8; the D gene is possibly TRBD1 (6 bases). Trimming shortened V by 5 bases and J by 7 bases, and 21 bases separated the two germline ends. CDR1 SGHVS and CDR2 FQNEAQ come from the germline V gene. This CDR3 comprises 15 residues. Complete variable domain (other parts from reference TRBV7-8 and TRBJ2-7): GAGVSQSPRYKVAKRGQDVALRCDPISGHVSLFWYQQALGQGPEFLTYFQNEAQLDKSGLPSDRFFAERPEGSVSTLKIQRTQQEDSAVYLCASSPKGTPTEEQYFGPGTRLTVT.

This chain uses TRBV11-2 with TRBJ1-1; D gene ambiguous. CDR1 is SGHAT, CDR2 FQNNGV, per germline. With 5 bases removed from V and 0 bases from J, the gap between germline ends came to 22 bases. The length of the CDR3 is 18 residues. CDR3 amino acids: CASSSNAEGLAMNTEAFF. The CDR3 coding sequence is TGTGCCAGCAGCAGCAACGCGGAGGGTCTCGCAATGAACACTGAAGCTTTCTTT.

The chain employs TRBV4-2 and TRBJ2-4, with a tentative D call TRBD1 (6 bases). Germline lookup yields CDR1 LGHNA and CDR2 YNFKEQ. The CDR3 contains 17 residues. V was pared by 3 bases and J by 3 bases, with 18 bases between. CDR3 nucleotides: TGTGCCAGCAGCCAGGGGGATTGGGGCAGGGGCAAAAACATTCAGTACTTC. Protein: CASSQGDWGRGKNIQYF.

As concerns this clone: Different DNA sequences within this sample yield the same CDR3. The CDR3 nucleotides are TGCGCCAGCAGCTACGGTATCGGGGGACAGGGGATTAAAAATGAAAAACTGTTTTTT. This encodes CASSYGIGGQGIKNEKLFF. The V call is TRBV5-1, the J call TRBJ1-4; 10 bases are shared with TRBD1. The germline CDR1 and CDR2 sequences are SGHRS and YFSETQ. This CDR3 contains 19 residues. The V gene end was trimmed by 3 bases and the J gene end by 5 bases; junction bases not matched to a gene: 16.

Worth noting for this clone: At one boundary the junction diverges from the germline segment, which might be a read error. The chain couples TRBV4-1 to TRBJ2-3; possible D gene TRBD2, 7 bases. The CDR3 has 17 residues. CDR1 is MGHRA and CDR2 is YSYEKL in the germline V gene. CDR3 in amino acids: CASSEDGGGAVTDTQYF. The CDR3 DNA reads as TGCGCCAGCAGCGAAGACGGAGGGGGGGCCGTGACAGATACGCAGTATTTT.

This chain uses TRBV7-2 with TRBJ2-7; 13 bases fit TRBD2. This CDR3 is built from 18 residues. Trimming removed 5 bases from V and 0 bases from J; junction bases left unmatched: 10. The germline CDR1 and CDR2 sequences are SGHTA and FQGNSA. The CDR3 sequence is CASSRGLAGVQSSYEQYF. The CDR3 region has the DNA TGTGCCAGCAGCCGCGGACTAGCGGGGGTCCAGAGCTCCTACGAGCAGTACTTC.

The chain has TRBV29-1 and TRBJ2-2, with D possibly matching TRBD1 (5 bases). Germline-derived CDR1 and CDR2 are SQVTM and ANQGSEA. The CDR3 has 13 residues. The V end lost 4 bases, the J end lost 4 bases, and 10 bases lay between the germline ends. The DNA for the CDR3 is TGCAGCGTTGTGAAACAGGCCACCGGGGAGCTGTTTTTT. Protein: CSVVKQATGELFF.

V is TRBV19 and J is TRBJ1-3; 8 bases fit TRBD1. Trimming cost V 4 bases and J 8 bases; bases outside gene matches: 13. The CDR3 runs to 16 residues. Germline loops: CDR1 LNHDA, CDR2 SQIVND (reference sequence). The CDR3 region is CASSSRTGSTLDTIYF. DNA of the CDR3: TGTGCCAGTAGTAGCCGGACAGGGTCCACCCTGGACACCATATATTTT.

This sequence joins TRBV21-1 and TRBJ2-7; the table assigns TRBD2, which was not confirmed against the DNA. TRBV21-1 constitutes a pseudogene. This CDR3 contains 15 residues. The CDR3 bases are TGTGCCAGCATCAGGATAGCGGGGCCTGTCTACGAGCAGTACTTC. It yields the protein CASIRIAGPVYEQYF.

This sequence joins TRBV5-1 and TRBJ2-3; TRBD2 aligns across 12 bases. The CDR3 totals 18 residues. Germline V gene data show CDR1 as SGHRS and CDR2 as YFSETQ. Germline trimming cut 4 bases from V and 5 bases from J; bases unmatched to any gene: 14. CDR3 bases: TGCGCCAGCAGCAAGGGGGCTAGCGGGGGGGCAATGGGAGATACGCAGTATTTT. The encoded protein is CASSKGASGGAMGDTQYF.

The chain uses TRBV27 and TRBJ2-1, with 7 nucleotides matching TRBD1. J was trimmed by 6 bases and V by 5 bases; bases with no gene match: 13. This CDR3 is 16 amino acids long. Germline V gene data show CDR1 as MNHEY and CDR2 as SMNVEV (reference sequence). The CDR3 sequence: CASSPPGQIHGNEQFF. CDR3 DNA sequence: TGTGCCAGCAGTCCACCGGGACAGATTCACGGCAATGAGCAGTTCTTC.

The chain couples TRBV10-2 to TRBJ2-2; 14 bases agree with TRBD2. V dropped 7 bases and J dropped 0; count of bases not matched to a gene: 4. The CDR3 contains 17 residues. CDR1 WSHSY and CDR2 SAAADI come from the germline V gene. CDR3 region: CASTGTSGGSNTGELFF. CDR3 nucleotides: TGCGCCAGCACCGGGACTAGCGGGGGCTCGAACACCGGGGAGCTGTTTTTT.

The V gene is TRBV6-4, the J gene TRBJ2-3, with no clear D. Germline loops: CDR1 MRHNA, CDR2 SNTAGT. Trimming shortened V by 2 bases and J by 0 bases, and 6 bases separated the two germline ends. This CDR3 region has 14 residues. The CDR3 loop reads CASSDGLSTDTQYF. The CDR3 DNA sequence: TGTGCCAGCAGTGACGGGCTCAGCACAGATACGCAGTATTTT.

The chain links TRBV7-2 to TRBJ2-7, with unresolved D. V was clipped by 5 bases and J by 0 bases, with 11 bases between them. The CDR3 contains 14 residues. Germline CDR1 and CDR2: SGHTA and FQGNSA. For the CDR3, the DNA is TGTGCCAGCAGCATAACCCACTACTCCTACGAGCAGTACTTC. Translating gives CASSITHYSYEQYF.

This chain joins TRBV6-5 and TRBJ2-5; the match to TRBD1 covers 7 bases. The end of the DNA fits TRBJ2-7 better, so the J call may be wrong. CDR3 length: 15 residues. Germline V gene sequence: CDR1 MNHEY, CDR2 SVGAGI. The CDR3 DNA reads as TGTGCCAGCAGGCGAGACAGGGTAGGGTCCTACGAGCAGTACTTC. This encodes CASRRDRVGSYEQYF.

The chain employs TRBV27 and TRBJ1-6; 7 bases match TRBD1. The CDR3 is 14 residues long. CDR1 and CDR2 (germline): MNHEY, SMNVEV (reference sequence). Trimming removed 5 bases from V and 6 bases from J; junction bases left unmatched: 4. CDR3 loop: CASSPQGVNSPLHF. The CDR3 nucleotides read TGTGCCAGCAGTCCCCAGGGGGTTAATTCACCCCTCCACTTT.

The genes are TRBV5-1 and TRBJ1-4, with a tentative D call TRBD1 (5 bases). The CDR3 loop spans 15 amino acids. Per germline, CDR1 SGHRS and CDR2 YFSETQ. Trimming stripped 4 bases from V and 3 bases from J, with 13 bases between. The CDR3, as DNA: TGCGCCAGCAGCGTCCAGACAGAGCCTAATGAAAAACTGTTTTTT. Translating gives CASSVQTEPNEKLFF.

This chain's CDR3 is CASSLQGTGFEKLFF. The CDR3 nucleotides read TGTGCCAGCAGTCTGCAAGGGACAGGGTTCGAAAAACTGTTTTTT. The genes are TRBV6-1 and TRBJ1-4; the match to TRBD1 covers 9 bases. From germline, CDR1 is MNHNS and CDR2 SASEGT. The CDR3 is made up of 15 amino acids. V lost 5 bases, J lost 8 bases, and 9 bases stayed unmatched.

This chain connects TRBV7-2 to TRBJ1-4; D is undetermined. The CDR3 is made up of 12 amino acids. V was cut by 7 bases and J by 8 bases, with 11 bases left in between. Germline values: CDR1 SGHTA, CDR2 FQGNSA. CDR3 residues: CASTQPSEKLFF. The CDR3 DNA is TGTGCCAGCACCCAGCCTAGCGAAAAACTGTTTTTT.

This rearrangement joins TRBV6-1 to TRBJ2-2; 9 bases agree with TRBD1. The CDR3 has 15 amino acids. J gave up 1 base and V 6 bases, and 3 bases lay outside the gene matches. The germline V gene encodes CDR1 MNHNS and CDR2 SASEGT. In DNA form, the CDR3 reads TGTGCCAGCAGGGGGACAGGGAGGAACACCGGGGAGCTGTTTTTT. The encoded protein is CASRGTGRNTGELFF.

This clone was detected only a few times. This chain uses TRBV6-6 with TRBJ2-1, with 10 nucleotides matching TRBD1. The V gene's germline CDR1 is MNHNY and CDR2 SVGAGI (reference sequence). The CDR3 is 15 residues long. Trimming took 5 bases from V and 3 from J; bases not matched to a gene: 4. CDR3 sequence (DNA): TGTGCCAGCAGTGACCGGGACAGGGGCTACAATGAGCAGTTCTTC. It translates to CASSDRDRGYNEQFF.

The CDR3 nucleotides are TGTGCCAGCAGCGTGACAGGGGTCGCCTACAATGAGCAGTTCTTC. Translation: CASSVTGVAYNEQFF. V usage is TRBV7-2 and J usage is TRBJ2-1; 8 positions agree with TRBD1. Germline V lookup: CDR1 SGHTA, CDR2 FQGNSA. V lost 5 bases, J lost 2 bases, and 5 bases stayed unmatched. The CDR3 spans 15 residues.